The 3 T cell receptor beta chains reported below all come from one sample, sequenced in a study of T-cell memory formation after mild COVID-19. TCRdb analysed the 5' RACE reads with MiXCR anew, one entry per CDR3 protein. Of some 300,000 distinct CDR3 sequences listed, around a fifth are singletons. The specimen was PBMCs or a T cell subset sorted from them (not recorded which). The receptor set was obtained from a man between 18 and 29 years old who had mild COVID-19 (a few samples of this study predate the infection). Cell type and time point are not known.

This clonotype was detected only a few times. The rearrangement joins TRBV29-1 to TRBJ2-1; perhaps TRBD1 as D (6 bases). V was clipped by 3 bases and J by 7 bases, with 10 bases between them. Germline CDR1 reads SQVTM; CDR2 reads ANQGSEA. The CDR3 loop spans 12 amino acids. The CDR3 DNA reads as TGCAGCGTTGACAGGGGTGGGAATGAGCAGTTCTTC. This gives the protein CSVDRGGNEQFF.

This clonotype was recorded a few times. The V and J genes are TRBV5-4 and TRBJ2-7; no firm D call. V shed 4 bases and J shed 0 bases, with 11 bases lying between them. Germline V gene lookup returns CDR1 SGHNT and CDR2 YYREEE (reference sequence). The CDR3 is made up of 14 amino acids. The CDR3 here is CASSVDVSSYEQYV. CDR3 DNA sequence: TGTGCCAGCAGCGTGGACGTGAGCTCCTACGAGCAGTACGTC.

This chain uses TRBV5-1 with TRBJ2-3; TRBD2 aligns across 9 bases. The CDR3 runs to 14 residues. V was clipped by 5 bases and J by 4 bases; unmatched bases: 5. Germline V gives CDR1 SGHRS, CDR2 YFSETQ. CDR3 in amino acids: CASRSTSGPDTQYF. The CDR3 region has the DNA TGCGCCAGCAGGTCTACTAGCGGGCCAGATACGCAGTATTTT. Supplemented by reference TRBV5-1 and TRBJ2-3, the full variable domain reads KAGVTQTPRYLIKTRGQQVTLSCSPISGHRSVSWYQQTPGQGLQFLFEYFSETQRNKGNFPGRFSGRQFSNSRSEMNVSTLELGDSALYLCASRSTSGPDTQYFGPGTRLTVL.